Reported below is one T cell receptor beta chain. What it binds is not known. The data were taken from a study of T cell repertoires in cytomegalovirus infection. Study overall: In public TCR beta signatures, there were indications of both CMV infection and matching HLA type. General study points: It was HLA-C-restricted CMV-specific TCR beta clonotypes that dominated the response ex vivo.

In TCRdb, the reads were re-called with MiXCR into one record per CDR3 protein. The sample holds over 250,000 distinct CDR3 sequences, about 20% seen once. Trimming cost V 7 bases and J 8 bases; bases outside gene matches: 13. Germline CDR1 reads LNHDA; CDR2 reads SQIVND (reference sequence). This CDR3 is 15 amino acids long. The origin of this receptor is a human donor in good health (CMV status not recorded). Some clones in this sample may be carry-over from other donors' samples. The chain combines TRBV19 with TRBJ2-1, with 8 positions matching TRBD2. The sample in question was cultured PBMCs, obtained from culture after CMV antigen stimulation. This CDR3 is CASNGIAGKSDEQFF. The CDR3 region has the DNA TGTGCCAGTAACGGGATAGCGGGAAAGAGCGATGAGCAGTTCTTC.